The 10 T cell receptor beta chains listed next were all sequenced from one sample in a study of Ad26.COV2.S vaccination and SARS-CoV-2 variants. Profiling relied on immunoSEQ multiplex PCR, and the TCRdb table lists in-frame clones only, not all of them. The sample lists fewer than 500,000 clones; around nine tenths were seen once. Documented treatment: some 19 received Ad26.COV2.S at low or high dose, single or two shots; 5 received placebo; per-sample allocation not given. Sampling was done on day 63 after the first vaccine or placebo injection. The sample in question was peripheral blood, obtained in a trial of Ad26.COV2.S vaccine versus placebo. All receptors derive from a person aged 18-65 years who received the Ad26.COV2.S COVID-19 vaccine or a placebo.

The CDR3 DNA reads TGTGCCAGCAGCGTAGGGCAGGGACTAGCGGGAGGGCCATACGACGAGCAGTACTTC. It codes for CASSVGQGLAGGPYDEQYF. The chain recombines TRBV9 with TRBJ2-7; 16 positions match TRBD2. Unmatched junction bases numbered 11, after V lost 0 bases and J lost 5 bases. Germline V lookup: CDR1 SGDLS, CDR2 YYNGEE. The CDR3 is 19 residues long.

The CDR3 region is CASEGPYTEAFF. The DNA of the CDR3 is TGTGCCAGTGAGGGACCTTACACTGAAGCTTTCTTT. The rearrangement uses TRBV19 and TRBJ1-1, with D perhaps matching TRBD1 (5 bases). The CDR3 runs to 12 residues. Trimming removed 8 bases at V and 3 bases at J, with 10 bases between. CDR1 and CDR2 from the germline V gene are LNHDA and SQIVND (reference sequence).

The genes are TRBV28 and TRBJ1-5, with a tentative D call TRBD1 (6 bases). V was clipped by 5 bases and J by 4 bases, with 18 bases between them. The germline gives CDR1 MDHEN, CDR2 SYDVKM. The CDR3 has 16 residues. CDR3 bases: TGTGCCAGCAGTCCCCCCGGGACATCGGGGAATCAGCCCCAGCATTTT. This gives the protein CASSPPGTSGNQPQHF.

J is TRBJ1-5 and V is TRBV19; a possible D gene is TRBD1 (6 bases). Germline values: CDR1 LNHDA, CDR2 SQIVND (reference sequence). This CDR3 comprises 14 residues. V lost 6 bases, J lost 5 bases, and 14 bases lay in between. CDR3 loop: CASSRGGIDQPQHF. The CDR3 nucleotides read TGTGCCAGTAGCAGAGGGGGGATAGATCAGCCCCAGCATTTT.

CDR3 coding DNA: TGTGCCAGCAGCGGACGGGACAGGGTGTACACTGAAGCTTTCTTT. This translates into CASSGRDRVYTEAFF. V gene TRBV5-5 combines with J gene TRBJ1-1, with 9 bases aligning to TRBD1. Germline V gene lookup returns CDR1 SGHKS and CDR2 YYEKEE (reference sequence). The CDR3 consists of 15 residues. The trim removed 4 bases at V and 3 bases at J, leaving 7 bases unmatched.

CDR3 region: CASRVLAASSYEQYF. The CDR3 DNA follows: TGCGCCAGCAGAGTACTAGCGGCATCCTCCTACGAGCAGTACTTC. The gene calls are TRBV5-1 and TRBJ2-7; 8 nucleotides agree with TRBD2. The CDR3 has 15 residues. Germline lookup yields CDR1 SGHRS and CDR2 YFSETQ. V gave up 5 bases and J gave up 0 bases; unmatched junction bases: 7.

This chain joins TRBV7-2 and TRBJ2-6; D possibly uses TRBD1 or TRBD2 (5 bases each). CDR1 and CDR2 (germline): SGHTA, FQGNSA. V dropped 7 bases and J dropped 0 bases, with 22 bases sitting between them. The CDR3 runs 19 residues. The CDR3: CASNKRPGRVPSGANVLTF. CDR3 bases: TGTGCCAGCAACAAAAGACCGGGACGAGTCCCCTCTGGGGCCAACGTCCTGACTTTC.

V gene TRBV27 combines with J gene TRBJ2-2, with D maybe TRBD2 (7 bases). This CDR3 is built from 15 residues. V lost 7 bases, J lost 7 bases, and 19 bases lay in between. In germline, CDR1 is MNHEY, CDR2 SMNVEV (reference sequence). In DNA, the CDR3 is TGTGCCAGCACCTCCCCCGGGGGGCCGGGCGGGGAGCTGTTTTTT. This translates into CASTSPGGPGGELFF.

The chain combines TRBV11-2 with TRBJ2-5; 9 bases fit TRBD2. The CDR3 contains 15 residues. Germline V CDR1 and CDR2: SGHAT, FQNNGV. With V trimmed by 5 bases and J by 5 bases, 9 bases remained unmatched. The CDR3 bases are TGTGCCAGCAGCCCCTTCGGCGGGAGGGGTGAGACCCAGTACTTC. Translating it yields CASSPFGGRGETQYF.

This chain links TRBV12-3 or TRBV12-4 with TRBJ2-4; tentative D call: TRBD2 (6 bases). V was cut by 7 bases and J by 8 bases, with 9 bases left in between. CDR3 length: 11 amino acids. CDR3 protein: CASTWGDIQYF. DNA for the CDR3: TGTGCCAGCACCTGGGGGGACATTCAGTACTTC.